The subject of this entry is one T cell receptor beta chain. Its antigen is not yet known. No much larger clone is present one base from it, and per-base qualities are unavailable. These data are taken from a study of shared clonotypes between healthy human individuals (dated by TCRdb to the early 2020s). General notes on the study: A couple of women and three men aged 18 to 49 years were included in the cohort. To estimate repertoire size and how much clonotype sharing occurs between individuals, the study deeply sequenced the blood TCR repertoires of about five healthy adults. To increase sequencing depth and limit assay-specific biases, TCR repertoire library preparation and sequencing were carried out by different laboratories using diverse techniques. Between about 0.85 and 8.9 billion PBMCs per donor were obtained by leukapheresis.

Using the deep immunoSEQ assay, multiplex PCR amplified TCR CDR3 regions from genomic DNA. Genomic DNA extracted from each cell subset was distributed evenly over all wells of several immunoSEQ 96-well plates, and each plate served as one replicate. For unsorted PBMC, approximately 300 ng of genomic DNA, equivalent to 30,000 to 35,000 T cell genomes, went into each replicate PCR. Ten immunoSEQ deep assay plates were used to sequence unsorted PBMC genomic DNA. The purified libraries were quantified using a Qubit 3.0 fluorometer, sized with a Bioanalyzer 2100, and then quantified again using the KAPA Library Quantification kit. A separate single-read 150-cycle Illumina NextSeq 550 flow cell was used to sequence each immunoSEQ 96-well plate. The study's processing was this. Because only junctional sequences without quality scores were contained in the immunoSEQ output, filtering matching that applied to full-length reads could not be performed. To assign V/J genes and CDR3, sequences were annotated against IMGT germline references using PyIR, a Python wrapper for IgBLAST v1.9. Reads with weak V/J assignments (E-value above 1e-6), missing CDR3, stop codons, out-of-frame junctions, or ambiguous translated residues were removed. V3J clonotypes were defined as sequences sharing an identical inferred V gene, J gene, and CDR3 amino acid sequence. To compute the percentage overlap between repertoires, the number of shared unique clonotypes was divided by the size of the smaller repertoire. Repertoire richness was assessed with RTK rarefaction, the Chao1 estimator, and Recon v2.1 estimates of unobserved clonotypes. TCRdb holds this immuneACCESS table with in-frame rearrangements only. Some clones are missing; in checked studies, unresolved V genes explain under half, and the rest has no known cause. For V, J and clone size, that table is used; D and trimming come from the DNA. The sample contains around 500,000 clones, roughly 80% of them found a single time. The ten largest clones add up to approximately 11% of the sample.

As encoded in the germline V gene, CDR1 is SGHAT while CDR2 is FQNNGV. The CDR3 has 15 amino acids, counting the end cysteine and phenylalanine. The kept DNA is CDR3 alone, 45 bases in frame from the first base. For this chain, trimming is 2 bases at the V end and 4 bases at the J end, and the number of junction bases without a gene match is 4. On the study overall, not on this receptor specifically: Only blood was sampled, and tissue TCR repertoires likely differ from those in blood. Based on pairwise subsampling, the degree of clonotype sharing among donors was expected to be affected by sequencing depth. The genetic and exposure-history diversity represented was limited by the small number of donors.

Donors were healthy HIV-negative adults with no recently reported acute infections or vaccinations. All donors were Caucasian adults living in Nashville, Tennessee, USA. For unsorted samples, some 90 million PBMCs were counted, and genomic DNA was extracted using the QIAamp DNA Blood Mini kit. After blood collection by leukapheresis, PBMCs were isolated using Ficoll-Histopaque density gradient centrifugation and then cryopreserved in the vapor phase of liquid nitrogen. Sequenced sample: PBMCs. This clonotype was sampled from a woman aged 40 to 49 in good health. Some clones in this sample may be carry-over from other donors' samples. The chain is made from TRBV11-2 and TRBJ2-2; 7 middle bases align to TRBD2. The CDR3: CASSLPWGGTGELFF. Read as DNA, the sequence is TGTGCCAGCAGCTTACCCTGGGGGGGCACCGGGGAGCTGTTTTTT.